Reported below is one T cell receptor beta chain. This CDR3 has 15 residues. Germline-derived CDR1 and CDR2 are SGHTA and FQGNSA. V was clipped by 2 bases and J by 1 base, with 11 bases between them. TCRdb fed the RT-PCR reads into MiXCR, producing one record per CDR3 protein. The sample contains almost 700,000 distinct CDR3 sequences, 12% to 15% of which appear only once. The source of this sequence is a female donor in good health, serving as a healthy control. V gene TRBV7-2 combines with J gene TRBJ1-1; D unclear. The specimen sequenced was memory CD4+ T cells from blood. CDR3 coding DNA: TGTGCCAGCAGCTTACCGGCCGGGCCGAACACTGAAGCTTTCTTT. This gives the protein CASSLPAGPNTEAFF.